This T cell receptor beta chain was captured in a study of breast tumors, draining lymph nodes, adjacent tissues. TCRdb re-called the multiplex PCR reads with MiXCR, one entry per CDR3 protein. The sample has 290,000 or so distinct CDR3 sequences; 30% are singletons. The CDR3 sequence is 14 residues long. The V end lost 3 bases, the J end lost 1 base, and 8 bases lay between the germline ends. Germline CDR1 is SGDLS and CDR2 is YYNGEE. This clonotype was observed many times. Breast cancer patients provided tissue from their axillary draining lymph nodes. The TCR sequence derives from a female donor with breast cancer. Some clones in this sample may be carry-over from other donors' samples. The sequenced material came from axillary lymph node tissue. The chain couples TRBV9 to TRBJ1-3; maybe TRBD1 (6 bases). The CDR3 reads CASSETGSGNTIYF. CDR3 coding DNA: TGTGCCAGCAGCGAAACAGGGTCTGGAAACACCATATATTTT.